The rows below give T cell receptor beta chains drawn from one sample of a study of sequential checkpoint blockade in melanoma. Here immunoSEQ multiplex PCR was the method, and the copy in TCRdb shows in-frame clones only, minus some. This table holds about 5,100 clones, 30% to 35% found once. This material consisted of tumor tissue (inferred from file names), taken from a patient given nivolumab and ipilimumab in sequence. The origin of the receptors is a human donor with melanoma. CDR3s include the opening cysteine and the closing phenylalanine or tryptophan. A D gene is named only where the DNA matches it firmly. Some rows mark clone size as missing; the rest say once, few, many or name a class of expanded clone.

abundance: once
j_gene: TRBJ2-2
v_gene: TRBV5-1
d_gene: TRBD2
CDR3nt: TGCGCCAGCAGCTTGCCCAGCGGGGGCCTTAGGGGGGAGCTGTTTTTT
CDR3aa: CASSLPSGGLRGELFF

abundance: -
j_gene: TRBJ1-5
v_gene: TRBV19
d_gene: -
CDR3nt: TGTGCCACCCGGCCGGGGGCAGGGATTAATCAGCCCCAGCATTTT
CDR3aa: CATRPGAGINQPQHF

abundance: few
j_gene: TRBJ1-1
v_gene: TRBV11-3
d_gene: -
CDR3nt: TGTGCCAGCAGCCCAGCCGGACGGGAGTACACTGAAGCTTTCTTT
CDR3aa: CASSPAGREYTEAFF

abundance: -
j_gene: TRBJ2-7
v_gene: TRBV29-1
d_gene: TRBD1
CDR3nt: TGCAGCATCCGGACAGGGAAGGTATTCGAGCAGTACTTC
CDR3aa: CSIRTGKVFEQYF

abundance: -
j_gene: TRBJ2-3
v_gene: TRBV19
d_gene: -
CDR3nt: TGTGCCAGTAGTACAACCAGGGTATGGGGCACAGATACGCAGTATTTT
CDR3aa: CASSTTRVWGTDTQYF

abundance: -
j_gene: TRBJ2-3
v_gene: TRBV9
d_gene: TRBD2
CDR3nt: TGTGCCAGCAGCACGCCTAGCGGGGGGGCAGATACGCAGTATTTT
CDR3aa: CASSTPSGGADTQYF

abundance: medium-sized
j_gene: TRBJ1-1
v_gene: TRBV10-3
d_gene: -
CDR3nt: TGTGCCAGCAGTGAGCAGAGCGGAGGGACTGAAGCTTTCTTT
CDR3aa: CASSEQSGGTEAFF

abundance: -
j_gene: TRBJ1-5
v_gene: TRBV1
d_gene: -
CDR3nt: TGCGCCAGCAGTTTCACAGGGGATGGGTATCAGCCCCAGCATTTT
CDR3aa: CASSFTGDGYQPQHF

abundance: -
j_gene: TRBJ2-3
v_gene: TRBV30
d_gene: -
CDR3nt: TGTGCCTGGAGTGTAGGGGGGCTGTATACGCAGTATTTT
CDR3aa: CAWSVGGLYTQYF

abundance: -
j_gene: TRBJ2-2
v_gene: TRBV6-8
d_gene: -
CDR3nt: TGTGCCATCACACGACAGGCTTCGAACACCGGGGAGCTGTTTTTT
CDR3aa: CAITRQASNTGELFF

abundance: few
j_gene: TRBJ1-2
v_gene: TRBV28
d_gene: -
CDR3nt: TGTGCCAGCAGTTTCCCCGGAGAAGGGGCAAGTGGCTACACCTTC
CDR3aa: CASSFPGEGASGYTF

abundance: -
j_gene: TRBJ2-5
v_gene: TRBV5-1
d_gene: -
CDR3nt: TGCGCCAGCAGCTTGTTAAGGAGTCAAGAGACCCAGTACTTC
CDR3aa: CASSLLRSQETQYF

abundance: few
j_gene: TRBJ1-2
v_gene: TRBV30
d_gene: TRBD1
CDR3nt: TGTGCCTGGAGTCTCCTGACAGGGGGCTTCTATGGCTACACCTTC
CDR3aa: CAWSLLTGGFYGYTF

abundance: -
j_gene: TRBJ1-3
v_gene: TRBV28
d_gene: -
CDR3nt: TGTGCCAGCAGTCTCGCTGGAAACACCATATATTTT
CDR3aa: CASSLAGNTIYF

abundance: -
j_gene: TRBJ2-1
v_gene: TRBV18
d_gene: -
CDR3nt: TGTGCCAGCTCACCAGGCGGCCCAGGGGGGACCTACAATGAGCAGTTCTTC
CDR3aa: CASSPGGPGGTYNEQFF

abundance: medium-sized
j_gene: TRBJ1-5
v_gene: TRBV6-8
d_gene: TRBD1
CDR3nt: TGTGCCAGCAGCACCGGGACAGGGAACAATCAGCCCCAGCATTTT
CDR3aa: CASSTGTGNNQPQHF

abundance: -
j_gene: TRBJ1-2
v_gene: TRBV10-3
d_gene: -
CDR3nt: TGTGCCATCAGTGAGTCAGTGCGACGGAACTATGGCTACACCTTC
CDR3aa: CAISESVRRNYGYTF

abundance: -
j_gene: TRBJ2-1
v_gene: TRBV6-8
d_gene: TRBD2
CDR3nt: TGTGCCAGCAGCTATTTACTCAGCGGGAGGGCCGTCACAAGGTCCTACAATGAGCAGTTCTTC
CDR3aa: CASSYLLSGRAVTRSYNEQFF

abundance: -
j_gene: TRBJ1-5
v_gene: TRBV19
d_gene: -
CDR3nt: TGTGCCAGTAGTAACGACAGGCGGGTTCCGCCCCAGCATTTT
CDR3aa: CASSNDRRVPPQHF

abundance: -
j_gene: TRBJ2-1
v_gene: TRBV9
d_gene: -
CDR3nt: TGTGCCAGCAGCGTTGATGGATCCTACAATGAGCAGTTCTTC
CDR3aa: CASSVDGSYNEQFF

abundance: medium-sized
j_gene: TRBJ1-3
v_gene: TRBV6-8
d_gene: TRBD1
CDR3nt: TGTGCCAGCAGTTACCCGGGACAGGGCGCCTCTGGAAACACCATATATTTT
CDR3aa: CASSYPGQGASGNTIYF

abundance: -
j_gene: TRBJ2-3
v_gene: TRBV19
d_gene: -
CDR3nt: TGTGCCAGTAGTATAGGGACAGCCACAGATACGCAGTATTTT
CDR3aa: CASSIGTATDTQYF

abundance: few
j_gene: TRBJ2-2
v_gene: TRBV6-8
d_gene: -
CDR3nt: TGTGCCAGCAGACCCCGACATAGGGGCACCGGGGAGCTGTTTTTT
CDR3aa: CASRPRHRGTGELFF

abundance: -
j_gene: TRBJ1-4
v_gene: TRBV4-1
d_gene: TRBD1
CDR3nt: TGCGCCAGCAGCCAAGATCGCAGGGGGGGAAATGAAAAACTGTTTTTT
CDR3aa: CASSQDRRGGNEKLFF

abundance: -
j_gene: TRBJ2-1
v_gene: TRBV6-8
d_gene: -
CDR3nt: TGTGCCAGCAGCCATCCTAGTTCTGGGTTTTCCTACAATGAGCAGTTCTTC
CDR3aa: CASSHPSSGFSYNEQFF

abundance: few
j_gene: TRBJ2-1
v_gene: TRBV6-8
d_gene: TRBD2
CDR3nt: TGTGCCAGCAGTTACGGGGTGGGAGGGCGTGGCATCTACAATGAGCAGTTCTTC
CDR3aa: CASSYGVGGRGIYNEQFF

abundance: few
j_gene: TRBJ2-1
v_gene: TRBV23-1
d_gene: -
CDR3nt: TGCGCCAGCAGCTTGGCCGGGGGCCCAGGTGAGCAGTTCTTC
CDR3aa: CASSLAGGPGEQFF

abundance: -
j_gene: TRBJ2-2
v_gene: TRBV19
d_gene: -
CDR3nt: TGTGCCAGTAGTAAGGGCAAGGGGACAATCGGGGAGCTGTTTTTT
CDR3aa: CASSKGKGTIGELFF

abundance: -
j_gene: TRBJ1-2
v_gene: TRBV30
d_gene: -
CDR3nt: TGTGCCTGGAGCCCCCGAAACCAGGGACGGACCTATGGCTACACCTTC
CDR3aa: CAWSPRNQGRTYGYTF

abundance: -
j_gene: TRBJ1-1
v_gene: TRBV6-8
d_gene: -
CDR3nt: TGTGCCAGCAGTTTAAGGGCCAGGAACACTGAAGCTTTCTTT
CDR3aa: CASSLRARNTEAFF

abundance: -
j_gene: TRBJ2-1
v_gene: TRBV19
d_gene: TRBD2
CDR3nt: TGTGCCAGTAGAAGGACAGGGGGCAAACTAGCGGGAGGGCCCAATGAGCAGTTCTTC
CDR3aa: CASRRTGGKLAGGPNEQFF

abundance: -
j_gene: TRBJ1-4
v_gene: TRBV5-1
d_gene: -
CDR3nt: TGCGCCAGCAGCTTGGTAAGGGATGGTGAAAAACTGTTTTTT
CDR3aa: CASSLVRDGEKLFF

abundance: -
j_gene: TRBJ2-5
v_gene: TRBV6-8
d_gene: -
CDR3nt: TGTGCCAGCAGTTTAAGACAGGTTAATAGGGAGACCCAGTACTTC
CDR3aa: CASSLRQVNRETQYF

abundance: few
j_gene: TRBJ2-2
v_gene: TRBV6-8
d_gene: -
CDR3nt: TGTGCCAGCAGTTACAAGACCACCGGGGAGCTGTTTTTT
CDR3aa: CASSYKTTGELFF

abundance: medium-sized
j_gene: TRBJ2-7
v_gene: TRBV11-3
d_gene: -
CDR3nt: TGTGCCAGCAGCTTAGGGGCAGGGGGGAGCAACGAGCAGTACTTC
CDR3aa: CASSLGAGGSNEQYF

abundance: -
j_gene: TRBJ2-3
v_gene: TRBV9
d_gene: -
CDR3nt: TGTGCCAGCGCCTTGGACAGCACAGATACGCAGTATTTT
CDR3aa: CASALDSTDTQYF

abundance: -
j_gene: TRBJ1-1
v_gene: TRBV8-2
d_gene: -
CDR3nt: TGTGCCAGCAGTAACCATCAGACTCATTTCTTTGAAGCTTTCTTT
CDR3aa: CASSNHQTHFFEAFF

abundance: few
j_gene: TRBJ1-5
v_gene: TRBV6-8
d_gene: -
CDR3nt: TGTGCCAGCAGTGACGTCGAGGGCAGCCAGCCCCAGCATTTT
CDR3aa: CASSDVEGSQPQHF

abundance: medium-sized
j_gene: TRBJ2-3
v_gene: TRBV28
d_gene: -
CDR3nt: TGTGCCAGCAGTTTACACAGGGGGGGAAGTGATACGCAGTATTTT
CDR3aa: CASSLHRGGSDTQYF

abundance: -
j_gene: TRBJ1-1
v_gene: TRBV19
d_gene: -
CDR3nt: TGTGCCAGTAGTAACTATCGGGCAGTCAAGGCTGAAGCTTTCTTT
CDR3aa: CASSNYRAVKAEAFF

abundance: once
j_gene: TRBJ1-4
v_gene: TRBV5-1
d_gene: -
CDR3nt: TGCGCCAGCAGCTTGGAACAGGGTAATGAAAAACTGTTTTTT
CDR3aa: CASSLEQGNEKLFF

abundance: -
j_gene: TRBJ1-6
v_gene: TRBV19
d_gene: -
CDR3nt: TGTGCCAGTAGTATAAATCCCCAGGCGCCTCACCTCCACTTT
CDR3aa: CASSINPQAPHLHF

abundance: -
j_gene: TRBJ1-2
v_gene: TRBV13
d_gene: -
CDR3nt: TGTGCCAGCAGCTTAGGCCGGAGGGAAGAGGTCTATGGCTACACCTTC
CDR3aa: CASSLGRREEVYGYTF

abundance: -
j_gene: TRBJ2-7
v_gene: TRBV9
d_gene: -
CDR3nt: TGTGCCAGCATCCTAAGTACGGGGCACTTCTCCTACGAGCAGTACTTC
CDR3aa: CASILSTGHFSYEQYF

abundance: few
j_gene: TRBJ2-2
v_gene: TRBV23-1
d_gene: -
CDR3nt: TGCGCCAGCAGCCAAGATCTTTTCGGGGAGCTGTTTTTT
CDR3aa: CASSQDLFGELFF

abundance: -
j_gene: TRBJ2-1
v_gene: TRBV16
d_gene: -
CDR3nt: TGTGCCAGCAGCGTCGACAGGTCCTACAATGAGCAGTTCTTC
CDR3aa: CASSVDRSYNEQFF

abundance: few
j_gene: TRBJ1-2
v_gene: TRBV28
d_gene: TRBD1
CDR3nt: TGTGCCAGCAGTTTAAGGCTGCTAGGGACAGGGCCTATCGGAGCTTATGGCTACACCTTC
CDR3aa: CASSLRLLGTGPIGAYGYTF

abundance: -
j_gene: TRBJ2-3
v_gene: TRBV29-1
d_gene: TRBD2
CDR3nt: TGCAGCGGTCTAGCGGGAGTTCGGGGCACAGATACGCAGTATTTT
CDR3aa: CSGLAGVRGTDTQYF

abundance: few
j_gene: TRBJ2-3
v_gene: TRBV5-1
d_gene: -
CDR3nt: TGCGCCAGCAGCTTGCTAGGAGTGAGGGTTAGCACAGATACGCAGTATTTT
CDR3aa: CASSLLGVRVSTDTQYF

abundance: -
j_gene: TRBJ1-4
v_gene: TRBV29-1
d_gene: -
CDR3nt: TGCAGCGTTGATAAGGTCAGTATGACGCTCGCCCATTTAAATGAAAAACTGTTTTTT
CDR3aa: CSVDKVSMTLAHLNEKLFF

abundance: -
j_gene: TRBJ2-7
v_gene: TRBV19
d_gene: -
CDR3nt: TGTGCCAGTAGTCCCGGCGTCGGCGAGCAGTACTTC
CDR3aa: CASSPGVGEQYF

abundance: -
j_gene: TRBJ2-3
v_gene: TRBV15
d_gene: TRBD1
CDR3nt: TGTGCCACCAGCAGAGATTCAGGGGGCTCCACAGATACGCAGTATTTT
CDR3aa: CATSRDSGGSTDTQYF

abundance: -
j_gene: TRBJ1-2
v_gene: TRBV18
d_gene: -
CDR3nt: TGTGCCAGCTCACTTAAGGGTGACTATGGCTACACCTTC
CDR3aa: CASSLKGDYGYTF

abundance: -
j_gene: TRBJ1-1
v_gene: TRBV6-8
d_gene: -
CDR3nt: TGTGCCAGCAGGCCACTAGGGAACACTGAAGCTTTCTTT
CDR3aa: CASRPLGNTEAFF

abundance: large
j_gene: TRBJ2-2
v_gene: TRBV11-3
d_gene: -
CDR3nt: TGTGCCAGCAGCTTGTGGGACGGGAACACCGGGGAGCTGTTTTTT
CDR3aa: CASSLWDGNTGELFF